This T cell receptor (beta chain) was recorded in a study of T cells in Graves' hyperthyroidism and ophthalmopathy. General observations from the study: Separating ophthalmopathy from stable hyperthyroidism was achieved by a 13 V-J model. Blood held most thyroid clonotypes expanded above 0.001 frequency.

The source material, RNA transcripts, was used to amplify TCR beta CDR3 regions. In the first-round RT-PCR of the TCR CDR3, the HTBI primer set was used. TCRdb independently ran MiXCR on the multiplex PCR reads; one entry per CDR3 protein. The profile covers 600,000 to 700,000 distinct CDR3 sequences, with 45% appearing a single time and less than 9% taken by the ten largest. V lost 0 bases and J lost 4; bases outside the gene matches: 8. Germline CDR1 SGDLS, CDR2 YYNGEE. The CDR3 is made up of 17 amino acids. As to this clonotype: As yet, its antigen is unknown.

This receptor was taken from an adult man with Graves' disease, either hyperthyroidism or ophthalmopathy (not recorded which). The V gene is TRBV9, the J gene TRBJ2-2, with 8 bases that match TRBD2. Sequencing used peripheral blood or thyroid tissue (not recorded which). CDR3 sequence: CASSVASAGVGTGELFF. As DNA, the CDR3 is TGTGCCAGCAGCGTAGCTTCAGCGGGAGTCGGCACCGGGGAGCTGTTTTTT.